The 25 T cell receptor beta chains in this list originate from one sample, sequenced in a study of cytomegalovirus exposure and HLA in healthy donors. Use of 60 Vbeta and 13 Jbeta primers characterized the PCR. Some clones are missing from TCRdb's copy, which holds only in-frame ones; the method was immunoSEQ multiplex PCR. Seen here are fewer than 60,000 clones, roughly 70% observed once, and the top ten hold roughly 22%. The sample comprised PBMCs. These receptor sequences come from a woman in her forties or fifties in good health and CMV-seropositive.

The chain uses TRBV14 and TRBJ1-4; 7 bases map to TRBD1. From germline, CDR1 is SGHDN and CDR2 FVKESK. V dropped 2 bases and J dropped 7; count of bases not matched to a gene: 7. The CDR3 runs to 15 residues. The CDR3 sequence: CASSQNRGGGEKLFF. The DNA of the CDR3 is TGTGCCAGCAGCCAAAACAGGGGAGGAGGTGAAAAACTGTTTTTT.

The rearrangement uses TRBV7-9 and TRBJ1-2; TRBD1 matches at 10 bases. With 4 bases clipped from V and 6 bases from J, the junction kept 11 bases outside the gene matches. The germline V gene encodes CDR1 SEHNR and CDR2 FQNEAQ (reference sequence). The CDR3 has 16 amino acids. CDR3 DNA sequence: TGTGCCAGCAGCTCGTCCGGCGGACAGGGGGGCAATGGCTACACCTTC. Translating gives CASSSSGGQGGNGYTF.

This clone was detected only a few times. CDR3 protein: CASSSGALPYEQYF. The CDR3 bases are TGTGCCAGCAGTTCAGGGGCCCTCCCCTACGAGCAGTACTTC. The chain employs TRBV6-5 and TRBJ2-7; maybe TRBD1 (6 bases). V shed 4 bases and J shed 2 bases, with 12 bases lying between them. Per germline, CDR1 MNHEY and CDR2 SVGAGI. CDR3 length equals 14 residues.

V and J are TRBV28 and TRBJ2-7, with D maybe TRBD2 (6 bases). Germline CDR1 reads MDHEN; CDR2 reads SYDVKM. The CDR3 length is 12 residues. With 8 bases removed from V and 0 bases from J, the gap between germline ends came to 8 bases. The CDR3 coding sequence is TGTGCCAGCGTCGGGGGCTCCTACGAGCAGTACTTC. Its protein product is CASVGGSYEQYF.

This clone is a singleton in its sample. This sequence joins TRBV5-8 and TRBJ2-5, with 7 bases fitting TRBD1. The end of the DNA aligns better with TRBJ2-7, so the J call may be wrong. Looked up from germline, CDR1 is SGHTS and CDR2 is YDEGEE. The CDR3 is 14 amino acids. The CDR3 DNA reads TGTGCCAGCACCACCGGACAGGTCTCCTACGAGCAGTACTTC. Translation gives CASTTGQVSYEQYF.

The chain is built from TRBV7-8 and TRBJ1-5; D not certain. Trimming removed 5 bases from V and 7 bases from J, with 27 bases in between. The CDR3 extends over 18 amino acids. Germline V gene data show CDR1 as SGHVS and CDR2 as FQNEAQ. CDR3 bases: TGTGCCAGCAGCCCTGGTGGAGAAGTAAGGAGGCGCGGGCAGCCCCAGCATTTT. Encoded protein: CASSPGGEVRRRGQPQHF.

This rearrangement joins TRBV6-5 to TRBJ2-7; 8 nucleotides line up with TRBD1. Looked up from germline, CDR1 is MNHEY and CDR2 is SVGAGI. Trimming removed 4 bases from V and 7 bases from J; junction bases left unmatched: 9. The CDR3 covers 14 residues. The CDR3 nucleotides read TGTGCCAGCAGTTCCTGGACAGGGAATCGGGAGCAGTACTTC. It codes for CASSSWTGNREQYF.

The table lists this clone with a few counts. The chain uses TRBV28 and TRBJ2-5, with 10 bases aligning to TRBD1. In germline, CDR1 is MDHEN, CDR2 SYDVKM. The J segment lost 11 bases and the V segment lost 7 bases, leaving 10 bases of the junction unmatched. The CDR3 runs 13 residues. CDR3 coding DNA: TGTGCCAGCAACCCCGGACAGGGGGTTTGGCAGTACTTC. Translation gives CASNPGQGVWQYF.

The chain couples TRBV4-2 to TRBJ2-5, with a weak D call TRBD2 (7 bases). The CDR3 length is 15 residues. Deletions cut 0 bases from V and 2 bases from J, with 10 bases between. The germline gives CDR1 LGHNA, CDR2 YNFKEQ. For the CDR3, the DNA is TGTGCCAGCAGCCAAGATCGGGGGGCACAAGAGACCCAGTACTTC. It yields the protein CASSQDRGAQETQYF.

The rearrangement uses TRBV4-1 and TRBJ2-7, with a tentative D call TRBD1 (5 bases). Trimming stripped 3 bases from V and 0 bases from J, with 12 bases between. This CDR3 is built from 15 residues. CDR1 and CDR2 from the germline V gene are MGHRA and YSYEKL. The CDR3: CASSQLQGPSYEQYF. CDR3 nucleotide sequence: TGCGCCAGCAGCCAGCTGCAGGGCCCCTCCTACGAGCAGTACTTC.

The V gene is TRBV9, the J gene TRBJ1-4; D possibly corresponds to TRBD1 (5 bases). The length of the CDR3 is 15 residues. Trimming removed 0 bases from V and 3 bases from J, with 9 bases in between. CDR1 SGDLS and CDR2 YYNGEE come from the germline V gene. The CDR3 region is CASSVGSGANEKLFF. The CDR3 coding sequence is TGTGCCAGCAGCGTAGGGTCGGGGGCTAATGAAAAACTGTTTTTT.

The chain joins TRBV5-1 to TRBJ1-1, with a weak D call TRBD1 (6 bases). Germline values: CDR1 SGHRS, CDR2 YFSETQ. This CDR3 has 15 amino acids. V lost 6 bases to trimming and J lost 5 bases, with 20 bases between them. CDR3 amino acids: CASTERGGLGTEAFF. CDR3 in DNA: TGCGCCAGCACGGAGAGGGGGGGGCTGGGAACTGAAGCTTTCTTT.

This clone was observed a few times. V gene TRBV28 combines with J gene TRBJ1-1, with D perhaps TRBD1 (5 bases). V was clipped by 0 bases and J by 6 bases, with 17 bases between them. Germline-derived CDR1 and CDR2 are MDHEN and SYDVKM. CDR3 length: 16 residues. CDR3 nucleotides: TGTGCCAGCAGTTTATGGACAATAGGGGAAGAATCTGAAGCTTTCTTT. As protein: CASSLWTIGEESEAFF.

The chain recombines TRBV6-4 with TRBJ2-5; 11 positions match TRBD1. The J call may be mistaken, given a closer DNA end match to TRBJ2-7. Germline V gives CDR1 MRHNA, CDR2 SNTAGT. There are 16 residues in the CDR3. CDR3 DNA: TGTGCCAGCAGTGTCAGCGGGACAGGGGGTCACTACGAGCAGTACTTC. Translating it yields CASSVSGTGGHYEQYF.

This chain joins TRBV7-9 and TRBJ1-2, with 8 bases matching TRBD1. CDR3 length equals 15 residues. After removal of 6 bases from V and 5 bases from J, the junction contained 11 bases not matched to a gene. Germline V gene sequence: CDR1 SEHNR, CDR2 FQNEAQ (reference sequence). The CDR3 spells CASSFTEQGVYGYTF. In DNA, the CDR3 is TGTGCCAGCAGTTTCACCGAACAGGGGGTATATGGCTACACCTTC.

The genes are TRBV4-2 and TRBJ1-1, with D uncertain. CDR3 length equals 15 residues. Per germline, CDR1 LGHNA and CDR2 YNFKEQ. The V end was cut by 0 bases, the J end by 4 bases, with 12 bases between. CDR3 bases: TGTGCCAGCAGCCAAGATGAAGGGAGGTTCACTGAAGCTTTCTTT. Its protein is CASSQDEGRFTEAFF.

The genes are TRBV27 and TRBJ2-5; 9 bases are shared with TRBD2. V lost 6 bases, J lost 4 bases, and 9 bases stayed unmatched. This CDR3 is 15 amino acids long. Per the germline V gene, CDR1 is MNHEY and CDR2 is SMNVEV (reference sequence). The CDR3 here is CASSFSGSSRETQYF. CDR3 nucleotides: TGTGCCAGCAGCTTTAGCGGGAGCAGTAGAGAGACCCAGTACTTC.

The CDR3 DNA is TGCGCCAGCAGCGTATCACCGGGACTCGGGGAAAATACGCAGTATTTT. This encodes CASSVSPGLGENTQYF. The rearrangement uses TRBV5-1 and TRBJ2-3, with D maybe TRBD2 (6 bases). The germline V gene encodes CDR1 SGHRS and CDR2 YFSETQ. The ends were cut back, 4 bases at V and 7 bases at J, with 22 bases in the middle. The CDR3 contains 16 residues. Looking up the rest from reference TRBV5-1 and TRBJ2-3 gives the full variable domain: KAGVTQTPRYLIKTRGQQVTLSCSPISGHRSVSWYQQTPGQGLQFLFEYFSETQRNKGNFPGRFSGRQFSNSRSEMNVSTLELGDSALYLCASSVSPGLGENTQYFGPGTRLTVL.

The gene calls are TRBV4-1 and TRBJ2-1, with no clear D. Germline assignment: CDR1 MGHRA and CDR2 YSYEKL. Deletions cut 1 base from V and 1 base from J, with 5 bases between. This CDR3 is 14 amino acids long. The DNA of the CDR3 is TGCGCCAGCAGCCAAGGAGTTTCCTACAATGAGCAGTTCTTC. It encodes CASSQGVSYNEQFF.

The chain links TRBV9 to TRBJ2-7; TRBD1 agrees at 8 bases. The germline V gene has CDR1 SGDLS and CDR2 YYNGEE. CDR3 length: 11 amino acids. J was trimmed by 7 bases and V by 7 bases; bases with no gene match: 4. For the CDR3, the DNA is TGTGCCAGCGGACAGGGCGCGGAGCAGTACTTC. Translated, it gives CASGQGAEQYF.

The chain carries TRBV5-8 and TRBJ1-2, with TRBD1 as a possible D gene (5 bases). V was pared by 3 bases and J by 8 bases, with 11 bases between. CDR3 length: 12 residues. Germline-derived CDR1 and CDR2 are SGHTS and YDEGEE. In nucleotides, the CDR3 is TGTGCCAGCAGCTCGACAGTTCGCGGCTACACCTTC. Translated, it gives CASSSTVRGYTF.

The gene calls are TRBV6-1 and TRBJ2-5, with D possibly matching TRBD2 (5 bases). The germline V and J ends were trimmed by 5 bases and 5 bases, with 18 bases remaining between them. Germline loops: CDR1 MNHNS, CDR2 SASEGT. CDR3 length equals 15 residues. The CDR3 coding sequence is TGTGCCAGCAGTAAAACCGGGTCCCCGGGGGAGACCCAGTACTTC. This encodes CASSKTGSPGETQYF.

This clone is medium-sized. V and J are TRBV19 and TRBJ2-1, with D maybe TRBD2 (6 bases). CDR1 and CDR2 from the germline V gene are LNHDA and SQIVND (reference sequence). Trimming left V 6 bases short and J 8 bases short, with 17 bases between. The CDR3 runs 14 residues. The DNA of the CDR3 is TGTGCCAGTAGCTCGGGACTTCTCTCCCATGAGCAGTTCTTC. This sequence encodes CASSSGLLSHEQFF.

This chain uses TRBV28 with TRBJ1-1; tentative D call: TRBD1 (6 bases). Per germline, CDR1 MDHEN and CDR2 SYDVKM. The length of the CDR3 is 16 residues. The germline V and J ends were trimmed by 7 bases and 5 bases, with 23 bases remaining between them. CDR3 loop: CASTPADGITGTEAFF. DNA of the CDR3: TGTGCCAGCACCCCGGCGGACGGAATAACAGGGACTGAAGCTTTCTTT.

V and J are TRBV11-1 and TRBJ2-7; D gene unclear. The V gene lost 0 bases and the J gene lost 6 bases, with 15 bases spanning the gap. CDR1 is SGHAT, CDR2 FQDESV, per germline (reference sequence). The CDR3 contains 15 residues. The CDR3 region has the DNA TGTGCCAGCAGCTTAGCGCTCGGGTCTAGAGGCGAGCAGTACTTC. Protein sequence: CASSLALGSRGEQYF.